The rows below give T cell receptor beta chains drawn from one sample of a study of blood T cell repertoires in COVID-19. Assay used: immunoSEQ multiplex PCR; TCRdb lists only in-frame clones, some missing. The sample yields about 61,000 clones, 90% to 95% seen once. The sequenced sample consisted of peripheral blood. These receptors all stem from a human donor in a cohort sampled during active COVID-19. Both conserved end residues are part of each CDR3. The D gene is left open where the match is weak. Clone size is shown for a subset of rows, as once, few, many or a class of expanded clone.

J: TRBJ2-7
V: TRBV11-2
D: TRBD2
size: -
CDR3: CASRKIIGPAGGEQYF
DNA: TGTGCCAGCAGGAAAATCATAGGGCCAGCGGGGGGCGAGCAGTACTTC

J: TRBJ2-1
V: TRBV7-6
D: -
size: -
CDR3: CASSWQAYNEQFF
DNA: TGTGCCAGCAGCTGGCAGGCTTACAATGAGCAGTTCTTC

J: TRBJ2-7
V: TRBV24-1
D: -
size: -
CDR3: CATSETGAYEQYF
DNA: TGTGCCACCAGTGAGACGGGTGCCTACGAGCAGTACTTC

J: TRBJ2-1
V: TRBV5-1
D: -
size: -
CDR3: CASSLGGGSYNEQFF
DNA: TGCGCCAGCAGCTTGGGCGGAGGCTCCTACAATGAGCAGTTCTTC

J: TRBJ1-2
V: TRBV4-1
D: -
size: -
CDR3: CASSQRGLNYGYTF
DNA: TGCGCCAGCAGCCAAAGGGGACTTAACTATGGCTACACCTTC

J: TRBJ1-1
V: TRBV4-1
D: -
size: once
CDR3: CASRKDSTPGLDTEAFF
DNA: TGCGCCAGCAGGAAAGATTCCACACCGGGGTTGGACACTGAAGCTTTCTTT

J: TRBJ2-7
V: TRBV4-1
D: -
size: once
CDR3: CASSQAWANSYEQYF
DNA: TGCGCCAGCAGCCAAGCCTGGGCGAATTCCTACGAGCAGTACTTC

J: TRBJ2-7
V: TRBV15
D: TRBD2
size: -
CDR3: CATSLGVGRGNEQYF
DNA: TGTGCCACCAGCCTTGGGGTTGGGAGGGGAAACGAGCAGTACTTC

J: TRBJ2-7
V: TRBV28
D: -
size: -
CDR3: CASSVTGTSAYEQYF
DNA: TGTGCCAGCAGTGTGACCGGGACTTCCGCCTACGAGCAGTACTTC

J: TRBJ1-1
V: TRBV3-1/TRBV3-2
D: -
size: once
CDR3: CASSTQGNTEAFF
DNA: TGTGCCAGCAGTACTCAGGGGAACACTGAAGCTTTTTTT

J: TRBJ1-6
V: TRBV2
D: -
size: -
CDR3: CASSEGGHRIVTLHF
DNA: TGTGCCAGCAGTGAAGGGGGGCACAGGATTGTAACCCTCCACTTT

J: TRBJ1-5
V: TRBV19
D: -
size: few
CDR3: CASSISTVINQPQHF
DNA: TGTGCCAGTAGTATCTCGACAGTCATAAATCAGCCCCAGCATTTT

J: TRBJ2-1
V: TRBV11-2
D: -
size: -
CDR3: CASSFAMYNEQFF
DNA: TGTGCCAGCAGCTTCGCGATGTACAATGAGCAGTTCTTC

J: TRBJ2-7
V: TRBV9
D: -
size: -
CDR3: CASSASRGRQEQYF
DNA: TGTGCCAGCAGCGCGAGTAGAGGGCGACAAGAGCAGTACTTC

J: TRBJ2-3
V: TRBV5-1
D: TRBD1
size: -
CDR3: CASSFQGVTDTQYF
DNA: TGCGCCAGCAGCTTCCAGGGGGTTACAGATACGCAGTATTTT

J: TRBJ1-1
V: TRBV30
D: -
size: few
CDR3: CAWSVRRAWDAFF
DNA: TGTGCCTGGAGTGTACGGAGGGCCTGGGACGCTTTCTTT

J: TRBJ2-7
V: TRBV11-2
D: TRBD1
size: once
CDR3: CASSLGQGPYEQYF
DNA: TGTGCCAGCAGCTTGGGACAGGGCCCCTACGAGCAGTACTTC

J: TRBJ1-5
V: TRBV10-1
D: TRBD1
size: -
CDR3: CASRTETGGNQPQHF
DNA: TGCGCCAGCAGGACCGAGACAGGGGGCAATCAGCCCCAGCATTTT

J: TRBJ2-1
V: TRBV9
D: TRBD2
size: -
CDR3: CASSVNQREGTYNEQFF
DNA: TGTGCCAGCAGCGTAAACCAGCGGGAGGGGACCTACAATGAGCAGTTCTTC

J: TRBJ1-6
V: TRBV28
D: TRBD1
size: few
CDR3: CASSETGRRNSPLHF
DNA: TGTGCCAGCAGTGAGACAGGGAGACGGAATTCACCCCTCCACTTT

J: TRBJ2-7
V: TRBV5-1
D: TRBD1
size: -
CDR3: CASSFVTGGFYEQYF
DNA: TGCGCCAGCAGCTTCGTGACAGGGGGGTTCTACGAGCAGTACTTC

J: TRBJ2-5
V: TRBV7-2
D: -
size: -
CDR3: CASSQNRAMETQYF
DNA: TGTGCCAGCAGCCAAAACAGGGCAATGGAGACCCAGTACTTC

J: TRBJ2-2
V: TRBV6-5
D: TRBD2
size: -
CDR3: CASKRGSGELFF
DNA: TGTGCCAGCAAGCGGGGCTCCGGGGAGCTGTTTTTT

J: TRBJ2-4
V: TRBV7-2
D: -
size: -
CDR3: CASSFSGQSQYF
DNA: TGTGCCAGCAGTTTCAGCGGGCAGAGTCAGTACTTC

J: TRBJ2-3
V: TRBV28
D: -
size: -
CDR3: CASSLITSHRTDTQYF
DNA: TGTGCCAGCAGCCTGATTACTAGCCACAGAACAGATACGCAGTATTTT

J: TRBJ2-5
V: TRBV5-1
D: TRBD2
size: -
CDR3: CASSLLAGDEETQYF
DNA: TGCGCCAGCAGCCTACTAGCGGGAGATGAAGAGACCCAGTACTTC

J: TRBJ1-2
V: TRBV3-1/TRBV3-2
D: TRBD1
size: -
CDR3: CASSPRGSNYGYTF
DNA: TGTGCCAGCAGCCCCAGGGGGTCTAACTATGGCTACACCTTC

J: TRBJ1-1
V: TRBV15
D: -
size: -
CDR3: CATSEGILNTEAFF
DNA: TGTGCCACCAGCGAGGGAATCTTGAACACTGAAGCTTTCTTT

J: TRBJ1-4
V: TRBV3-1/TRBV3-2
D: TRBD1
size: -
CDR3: CASSQNRGGEKLFF
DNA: TGTGCCAGCAGCCAAAACAGGGGGGGTGAAAAACTGTTTTTT

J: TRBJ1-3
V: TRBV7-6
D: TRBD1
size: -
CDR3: CASSLDRASGNTIYF
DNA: TGTGCCAGCAGTTTGGACAGGGCCTCTGGAAACACCATATATTTT

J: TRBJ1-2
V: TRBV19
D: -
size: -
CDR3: CASSIDFRLARDYGYTF
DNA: TGTGCCAGTAGTATAGATTTCCGCCTAGCTCGTGACTATGGCTACACCTTC

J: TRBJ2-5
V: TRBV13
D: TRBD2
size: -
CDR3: CASSARTRGGKGGPQETQYF
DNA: TGTGCCAGCAGCGCGCGGACGCGGGGGGGCAAAGGGGGACCCCAAGAGACCCAGTACTTC

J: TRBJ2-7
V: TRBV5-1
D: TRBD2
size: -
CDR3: CASSLAASGGEQYF
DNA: TGCGCCAGCAGCTTGGCAGCTAGCGGGGGCGAGCAGTACTTC

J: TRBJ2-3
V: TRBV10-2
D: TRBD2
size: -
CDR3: CASNLAGGRLDTQYF
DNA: TGCGCCAGCAACCTAGCGGGAGGTCGACTAGATACGCAGTATTTT

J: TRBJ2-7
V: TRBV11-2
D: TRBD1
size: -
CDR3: CASTSFGPQSGTGGYEQYF
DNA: TGTGCCAGCACCAGCTTCGGGCCTCAATCCGGGACAGGCGGCTACGAGCAGTACTTC

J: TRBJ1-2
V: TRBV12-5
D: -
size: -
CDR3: CASGLGRESYGYTF
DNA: TGTGCTAGTGGTTTGGGACGGGAAAGCTATGGCTACACCTTC

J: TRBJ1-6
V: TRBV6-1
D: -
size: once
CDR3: CASSERDRVGSPLHF
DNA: TGTGCCAGCAGTGAAAGAGACAGAGTAGGATCACCCCTCCACTTT

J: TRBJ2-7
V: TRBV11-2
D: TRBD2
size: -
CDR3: CASSYGLAASYEQYF
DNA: TGTGCCAGCAGCTACGGACTAGCGGCTTCCTACGAGCAGTACTTC

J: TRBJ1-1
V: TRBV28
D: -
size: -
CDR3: CASSQSGVNAFF
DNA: TGTGCCAGCAGCCAATCGGGGGTTAATGCTTTCTTT

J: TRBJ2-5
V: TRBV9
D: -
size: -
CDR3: CASNRDLYQETQYF
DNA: TGTGCCAGCAATCGGGACTTGTACCAAGAGACCCAGTACTTC

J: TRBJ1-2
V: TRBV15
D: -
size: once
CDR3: CATSRDIEDGYTF
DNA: TGTGCCACCAGCAGAGACATCGAGGATGGCTACACCTTC

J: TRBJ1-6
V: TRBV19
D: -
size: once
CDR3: CASSYGFDSPYNSPLHF
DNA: TGTGCCAGTAGCTATGGTTTCGACAGCCCGTATAATTCACCCCTCCACTTT

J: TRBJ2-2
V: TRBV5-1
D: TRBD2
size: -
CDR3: CASSLVLAGAGELFF
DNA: TGCGCCAGCAGCTTGGTATTAGCGGGAGCCGGGGAGCTGTTTTTT

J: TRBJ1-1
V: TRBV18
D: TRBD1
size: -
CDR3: CASSYDRGYTEAFF
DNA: TGTGCCAGCTCATATGACAGGGGGTATACTGAAGCTTTCTTT

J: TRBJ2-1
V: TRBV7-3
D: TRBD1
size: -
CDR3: CASSLGQVPYNEQFF
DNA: TGTGCCAGCAGCCTAGGACAGGTACCCTACAATGAGCAGTTCTTC

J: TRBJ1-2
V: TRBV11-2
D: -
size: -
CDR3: CASSPNPGHLYGYTF
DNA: TGTGCCAGCAGCCCAAATCCGGGACACCTCTATGGCTACACCTTC

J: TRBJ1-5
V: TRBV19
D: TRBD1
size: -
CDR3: CASSSRGALNQPQHF
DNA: TGTGCCAGCAGTTCCAGGGGGGCCCTCAATCAGCCCCAGCATTTT

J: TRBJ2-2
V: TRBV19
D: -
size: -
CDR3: CASSFRGGELFF
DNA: TGTGCCAGTAGTTTCAGGGGCGGGGAGCTGTTTTTT

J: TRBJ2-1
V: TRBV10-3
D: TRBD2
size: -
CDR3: CAISDTSGGNEQFF
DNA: TGTGCCATCAGTGATACTAGCGGGGGGAATGAGCAGTTCTTC

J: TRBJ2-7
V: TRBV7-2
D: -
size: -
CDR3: CASSLAAGYPYEQYF
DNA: TGTGCCAGCAGCTTAGCTGCAGGGTACCCCTACGAGCAGTACTTC

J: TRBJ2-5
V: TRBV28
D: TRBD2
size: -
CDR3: CASSLGTSGITGETQYF
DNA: TGTGCCAGCAGTTTAGGGACTAGCGGGATAACAGGGGAGACCCAGTACTTC

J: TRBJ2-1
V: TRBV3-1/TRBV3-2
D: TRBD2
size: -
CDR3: CASSRPAGLAVNNEQFF
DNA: TGTGCCAGCAGCCGCCCGGCGGGACTAGCGGTGAACAATGAGCAGTTCTTC

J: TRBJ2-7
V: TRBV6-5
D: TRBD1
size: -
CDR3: CASTFYRGYEQYF
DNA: TGTGCCAGCACGTTTTACAGGGGTTACGAGCAGTACTTC

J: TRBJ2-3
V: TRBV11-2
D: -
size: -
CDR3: CASSLDVAARTDTQYF
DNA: TGTGCCAGCAGCTTAGACGTAGCGGCCCGCACAGATACGCAGTATTTT

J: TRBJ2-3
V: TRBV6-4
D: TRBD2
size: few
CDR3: CASSEEAGGAPDTQYF
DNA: TGTGCCAGCAGTGAAGAGGCGGGAGGAGCACCAGATACGCAGTATTTT

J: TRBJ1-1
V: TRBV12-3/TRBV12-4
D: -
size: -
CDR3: CASIRGGVTEAFF
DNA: TGTGCCAGCATTAGGGGGGGGGTCACTGAAGCTTTCTTT

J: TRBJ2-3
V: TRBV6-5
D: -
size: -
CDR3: CASSYRVGADTQYF
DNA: TGTGCCAGCAGTTACCGAGTCGGGGCAGATACGCAGTATTTT

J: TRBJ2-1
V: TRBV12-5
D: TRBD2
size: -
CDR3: CASGLGLAGGGEQFF
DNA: TGTGCTAGTGGTTTGGGACTAGCGGGAGGAGGGGAGCAGTTCTTC

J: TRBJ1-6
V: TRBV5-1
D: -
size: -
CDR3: CASQDLRRGNSPLHF
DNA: TGCGCCAGCCAAGACCTCAGGCGGGGTAATTCACCCCTCCACTTT